This is a list of T cell receptor beta chains from one sample in a study of T cell repertoires in cytomegalovirus infection. TCRdb fed the reads into MiXCR, producing one record per CDR3 protein. Of some 940,000 distinct CDR3 sequences detected, around 32% appear once; the ten largest clones hold around an eighth. No antigen has been identified for these receptors. The material was cultured CD8+ T cells from PBMCs, obtained from culture after CMV antigen stimulation. The receptor set was obtained from a human donor in good health (CMV status not recorded). Some clones in this sample may be carry-over from other donors' samples. The CDR3 runs from the conserved cysteine through the conserved F or W.

v_gene: TRBV7-2
CDR3aa: CASSPFQGRTGELFF

v_gene: TRBV10-3
CDR3aa: CATRVDDSNTIYF

v_gene: TRBV2
CDR3aa: CASSGTGGITEAFF

v_gene: TRBV7-6
CDR3aa: CASSSPEAGGREQFF

v_gene: TRBV6-5
CDR3aa: CASSYSNRGYGYTF

v_gene: TRBV6-2/TRBV6-3
CDR3aa: CASSRDSLTDTQYF

v_gene: TRBV5-4
CDR3aa: CASSGGFGYEQYF

v_gene: TRBV20-1
CDR3aa: CSARDHPQSNQPQHF

v_gene: TRBV2
CDR3aa: CASTPTGTAYQPQHF

v_gene: TRBV7-6
CDR3aa: CASSRKENSPLHF

v_gene: TRBV5-5
CDR3aa: CASSLVGQGEFSEAFF

v_gene: TRBV29-1
CDR3aa: CSSGRQGYYNEQFF

v_gene: TRBV7-6
CDR3aa: CASSVSGPRSEQYF

v_gene: TRBV27
CDR3aa: CASSLAPRPYGYTF

v_gene: TRBV7-6
CDR3aa: CASSLRSGGDTGELFF

v_gene: TRBV4-2
CDR3aa: CASSPGDWGRKGYTF

v_gene: TRBV7-9
CDR3aa: CASSSASSNHPQHF

v_gene: TRBV28
CDR3aa: CASSLTGKGQETQYF

v_gene: TRBV13
CDR3aa: CASSAKDDLSSGNTIYF

v_gene: TRBV4-1
CDR3aa: CASSLGLAATGEQFF

v_gene: TRBV4-1
CDR3aa: CASSPVGPGPEEQYF

v_gene: TRBV7-6
CDR3aa: CASSLLAGGPGSDTQYF

v_gene: TRBV6-6
CDR3aa: CASSTGQYSYEQYF

v_gene: TRBV6-1
CDR3aa: CASSEGDRPNYGYTF

v_gene: TRBV4-1
CDR3aa: CASSHRWDFNEKLFF

v_gene: TRBV6-1
CDR3aa: CATLSSEAFF

v_gene: TRBV19
CDR3aa: CASWDGHTQYF

v_gene: TRBV12-3/TRBV12-4
CDR3aa: CASSGQGRSNQPQHF

v_gene: TRBV7-8
CDR3aa: CASSLARGDTDTQYF

v_gene: TRBV2
CDR3aa: CASRTGVHEQFF

v_gene: TRBV27
CDR3aa: CASSHIQGAGEKLFF

v_gene: TRBV7-8
CDR3aa: CASSAGTGGDEQFF

v_gene: TRBV27
CDR3aa: CASSRGQVYNEQFF

v_gene: TRBV6-1
CDR3aa: CATLGTSAPSSYNEQFF

v_gene: TRBV27
CDR3aa: CASSLDRAGIGELFF

v_gene: TRBV28
CDR3aa: CASSPWDRASTDTQYF

v_gene: TRBV7-9
CDR3aa: CASSQDRTSNQPQHF

v_gene: TRBV7-4
CDR3aa: CASSLALDRFNEQFF

v_gene: TRBV12-3/TRBV12-4
CDR3aa: CASSYTTDSNQPQHF

v_gene: TRBV19
CDR3aa: CASSMAGTKQPQHF

v_gene: TRBV7-2
CDR3aa: CASSARAGGYTDTQYF